These 7 T cell receptor beta chains were all obtained from the same sample, sequenced in a study of CD8+ T cells in alopecia areata. Sequencing relied on a cDNA template that was reverse transcribed from extracted RNA. The data were produced by immunoSEQ multiplex PCR, yet TCRdb's version contains in-frame clones alone and is incomplete. The sample shows over 85,000 clones, less than 50% of them seen only once. The sequenced sample consisted of CD4+ T cells sorted from blood. These receptors came from a human donor with alopecia areata.

The CDR3 DNA reads as TGTGCCAGCAGCCAAACTAGCGATACGCAGTATTTT. Its translation: CASSQTSDTQYF. This sequence joins TRBV7-9 and TRBJ2-3; perhaps TRBD2 as D (6 bases). The CDR3 is made up of 12 amino acids. Trimming cost V 5 bases and J 6 bases, with 9 bases left between them. Germline V gene sequence: CDR1 SEHNR, CDR2 FQNEAQ (reference sequence).

V and J are TRBV9 and TRBJ1-5; D gene ambiguous. This CDR3 is built from 14 residues. The V gene's germline CDR1 is SGDLS and CDR2 YYNGEE. Trimming cost V 0 bases and J 6 bases, with 10 bases left between them. This CDR3 is CASSVVPVGQPQHF. The DNA of the CDR3 is TGTGCCAGCAGCGTAGTCCCGGTAGGTCAGCCCCAGCATTTT.

This clone was seen more than once but under ten times. The chain combines TRBV5-1 with TRBJ2-3, with D possibly being TRBD2 (5 bases). The CDR3 has 16 residues. The germline V and J ends were trimmed by 2 bases and 4 bases, with 17 bases remaining between them. Germline CDR1 is SGHRS and CDR2 is YFSETQ. CDR3 region: CASSFISARTADTQYF. The DNA for the CDR3 is TGCGCCAGCAGCTTTATTAGCGCAAGGACCGCAGATACGCAGTATTTT. Together with reference TRBV5-1 and TRBJ2-3, the CDR3 gives the full variable domain: KAGVTQTPRYLIKTRGQQVTLSCSPISGHRSVSWYQQTPGQGLQFLFEYFSETQRNKGNFPGRFSGRQFSNSRSEMNVSTLELGDSALYLCASSFISARTADTQYFGPGTRLTVL.

Only a few counts were recorded for this clone. V is TRBV29-1 and J is TRBJ1-1, with D perhaps TRBD1 (5 bases). Trimming removed 3 bases from V and 1 base from J, with 9 bases in between. Germline loops: CDR1 SQVTM, CDR2 ANQGSEA. There are 13 residues in the CDR3. CDR3 region: CSVDRGANTEAFF. CDR3 nucleotides: TGCAGCGTTGATAGGGGCGCGAACACTGAAGCTTTCTTT.

The rearrangement joins TRBV5-1 to TRBJ2-3; D not resolved. Germline V gene data show CDR1 as SGHRS and CDR2 as YFSETQ. There are 14 residues in the CDR3. V dropped 0 bases and J dropped 2 bases, with 7 bases sitting between them. This chain's CDR3 is CASSLASHTDTQYF. The CDR3 region has the DNA TGCGCCAGCAGCTTGGCGTCGCACACAGATACGCAGTATTTT.

This clone appeared a few times. V usage is TRBV7-9 and J usage is TRBJ1-2; D remains unclear. Germline loops: CDR1 SEHNR, CDR2 FQNEAQ (reference sequence). The length of the CDR3 is 12 residues. Trimming removed 2 bases at V and 4 bases at J, with 5 bases between. The CDR3 DNA reads as TGTGCCAGCAGCTTACAGCTCTATGGCTACACCTTC. Encoded protein: CASSLQLYGYTF. Full variable domain (remainder filled in from reference TRBV7-9 and TRBJ1-2): DTGVSQNPRHKITKRGQNVTFRCDPISEHNRLYWYRQTLGQGPEFLTYFQNEAQLEKSRLLSDRFSAERPKGSFSTLEIQRTEQGDSAMYLCASSLQLYGYTFGSGTRLTVV.

V is TRBV27 and J is TRBJ2-5; TRBD2 aligns across 7 bases. V gave up 1 base and J gave up 3 bases; unmatched junction bases: 11. The germline V gene encodes CDR1 MNHEY and CDR2 SMNVEV (reference sequence). This CDR3 is 17 amino acids long. This chain's CDR3 is CASSLYGSGAPKETQYF. CDR3 bases: TGTGCCAGCAGTTTATATGGCAGCGGGGCGCCTAAAGAGACCCAGTACTTC.